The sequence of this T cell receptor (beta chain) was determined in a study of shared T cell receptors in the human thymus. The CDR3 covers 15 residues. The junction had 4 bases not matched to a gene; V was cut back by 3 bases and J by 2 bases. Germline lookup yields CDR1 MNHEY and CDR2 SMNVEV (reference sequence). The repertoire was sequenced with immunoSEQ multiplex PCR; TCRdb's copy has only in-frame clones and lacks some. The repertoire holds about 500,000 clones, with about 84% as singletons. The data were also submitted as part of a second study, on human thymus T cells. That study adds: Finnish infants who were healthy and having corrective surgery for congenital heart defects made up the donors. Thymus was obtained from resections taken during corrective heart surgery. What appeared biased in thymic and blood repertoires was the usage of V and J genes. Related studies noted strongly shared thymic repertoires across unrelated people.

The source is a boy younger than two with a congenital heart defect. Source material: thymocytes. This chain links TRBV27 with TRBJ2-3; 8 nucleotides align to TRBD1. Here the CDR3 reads CASSFVRGPTDTQYF. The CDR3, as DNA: TGTGCCAGCAGTTTTGTCAGGGGGCCCACAGATACGCAGTATTTT.